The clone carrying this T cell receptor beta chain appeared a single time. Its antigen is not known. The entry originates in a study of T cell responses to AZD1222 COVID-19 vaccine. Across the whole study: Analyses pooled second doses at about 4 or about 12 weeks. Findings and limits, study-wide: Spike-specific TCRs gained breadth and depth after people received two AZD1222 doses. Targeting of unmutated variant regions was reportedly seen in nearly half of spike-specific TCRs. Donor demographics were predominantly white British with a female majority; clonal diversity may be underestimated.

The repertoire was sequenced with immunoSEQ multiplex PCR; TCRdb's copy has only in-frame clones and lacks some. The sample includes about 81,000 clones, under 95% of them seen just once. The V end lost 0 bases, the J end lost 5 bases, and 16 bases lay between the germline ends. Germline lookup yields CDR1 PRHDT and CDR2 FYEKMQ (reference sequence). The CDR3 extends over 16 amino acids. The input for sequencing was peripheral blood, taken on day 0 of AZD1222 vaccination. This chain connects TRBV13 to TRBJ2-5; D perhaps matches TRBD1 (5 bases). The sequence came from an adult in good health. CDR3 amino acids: CASSLGPDRAGETQYF. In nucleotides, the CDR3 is TGTGCCAGCAGCTTAGGCCCGGACCGGGCAGGGGAGACCCAGTACTTC. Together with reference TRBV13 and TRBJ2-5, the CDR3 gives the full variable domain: AAGVIQSPRHLIKEKRETATLKCYPIPRHDTVYWYQQGPGQDPQFLISFYEKMQSDKGSIPDRFSAQQFSDYHSELNMSSLELGDSALYFCASSLGPDRAGETQYFGPGTRLLVL.